This record concerns one T cell receptor beta chain sequence. Profiling of TCR beta VDJ combinations and CDR3 sequences used genomic DNA as template. TCRdb processed the reads anew with MiXCR; each CDR3 protein has one entry. The sample has 400,000 to 500,000 distinct CDR3 sequences; just under 70% are singletons. This CDR3 spans 13 amino acids. In germline, CDR1 is MNHEY, CDR2 SVGEGT. Trimming left V 9 bases short and J 6 bases short, with 18 bases between. The data originate from a study of CD8+CD57+ T cells in acquired aplastic anemia. The wider study: Yields of DNA that came from sorted CD4+ and CD8+ cells averaged approximately 3.2 ug.

The sequencing input was sorted CD4+, CD8+, or CD8+CD57+ T cells (not recorded which) from PBMCs. V usage is TRBV6-2 or TRBV6-3 and J usage is TRBJ2-7; D possibly corresponds to TRBD1 (6 bases). This clonotype was sampled from a human donor in good health, serving as a control. CDR3 protein: CASRTDREGEQYF. In nucleotides, the CDR3 is TGTGCCAGTAGGACGGACAGAGAGGGCGAGCAGTACTTC.